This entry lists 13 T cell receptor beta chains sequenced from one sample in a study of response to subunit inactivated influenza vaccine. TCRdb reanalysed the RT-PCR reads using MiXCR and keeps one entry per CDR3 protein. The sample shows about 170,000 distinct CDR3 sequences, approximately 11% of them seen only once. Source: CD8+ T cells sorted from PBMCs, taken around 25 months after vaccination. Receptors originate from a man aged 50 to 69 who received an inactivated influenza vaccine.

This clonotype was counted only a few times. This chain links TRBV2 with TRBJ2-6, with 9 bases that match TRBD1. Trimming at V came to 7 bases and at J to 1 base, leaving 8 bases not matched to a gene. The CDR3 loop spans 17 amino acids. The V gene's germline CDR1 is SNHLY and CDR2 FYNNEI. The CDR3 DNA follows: TGTGCCAGCACCCTGGACAGGGGCGCTTCTGGGGCCAACGTCCTGACTTTC. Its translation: CASTLDRGASGANVLTF.

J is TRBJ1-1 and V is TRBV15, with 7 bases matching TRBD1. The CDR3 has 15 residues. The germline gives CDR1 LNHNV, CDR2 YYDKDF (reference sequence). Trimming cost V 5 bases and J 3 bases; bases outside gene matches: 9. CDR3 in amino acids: CATSAETGLHTEAFF. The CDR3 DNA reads TGTGCCACCAGCGCCGAGACAGGGCTCCACACTGAAGCTTTCTTT.

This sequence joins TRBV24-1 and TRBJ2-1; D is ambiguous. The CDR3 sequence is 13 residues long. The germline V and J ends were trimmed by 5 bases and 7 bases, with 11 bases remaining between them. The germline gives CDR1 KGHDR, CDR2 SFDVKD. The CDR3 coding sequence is TGTGCCACCAGTGTTCAATCCTTTAATGAGCAGTTCTTC. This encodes CATSVQSFNEQFF.

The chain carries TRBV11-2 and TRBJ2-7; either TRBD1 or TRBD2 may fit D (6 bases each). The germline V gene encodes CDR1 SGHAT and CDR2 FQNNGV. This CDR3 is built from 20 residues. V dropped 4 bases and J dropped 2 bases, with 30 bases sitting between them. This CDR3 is CASSWGSGKVGQGRTYEQYF. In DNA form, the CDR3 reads TGTGCCAGCAGCTGGGGGTCCGGAAAAGTGGGTCAGGGGAGGACCTACGAGCAGTACTTC.

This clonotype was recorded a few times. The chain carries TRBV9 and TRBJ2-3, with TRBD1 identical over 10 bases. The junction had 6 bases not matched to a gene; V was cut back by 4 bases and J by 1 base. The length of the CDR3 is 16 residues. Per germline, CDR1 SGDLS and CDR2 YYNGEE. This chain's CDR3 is CASSPTGGEGTDTQYF. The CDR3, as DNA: TGTGCCAGCAGCCCGACAGGGGGCGAGGGCACAGATACGCAGTATTTT.

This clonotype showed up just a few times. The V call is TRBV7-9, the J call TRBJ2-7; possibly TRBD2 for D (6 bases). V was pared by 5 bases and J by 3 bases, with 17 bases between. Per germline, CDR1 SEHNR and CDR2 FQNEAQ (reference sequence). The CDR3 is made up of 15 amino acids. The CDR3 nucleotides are TGTGCCAGCAGCCCACCGGTTAGCGGCCGCTACGAGCAGTACTTC. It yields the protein CASSPPVSGRYEQYF.

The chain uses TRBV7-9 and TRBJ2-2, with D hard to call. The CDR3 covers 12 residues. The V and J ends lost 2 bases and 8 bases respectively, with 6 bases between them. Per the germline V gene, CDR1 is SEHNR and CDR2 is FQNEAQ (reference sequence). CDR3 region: CASSLSSGELFF. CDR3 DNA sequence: TGTGCCAGCAGCTTATCCTCAGGGGAGCTGTTTTTT.

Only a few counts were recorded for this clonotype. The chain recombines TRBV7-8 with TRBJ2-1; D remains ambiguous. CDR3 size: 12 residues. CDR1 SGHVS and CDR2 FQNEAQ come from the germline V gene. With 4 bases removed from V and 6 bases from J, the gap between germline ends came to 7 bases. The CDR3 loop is CASSWAANEQFF. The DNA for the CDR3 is TGTGCCAGCAGCTGGGCCGCCAATGAGCAGTTCTTC.

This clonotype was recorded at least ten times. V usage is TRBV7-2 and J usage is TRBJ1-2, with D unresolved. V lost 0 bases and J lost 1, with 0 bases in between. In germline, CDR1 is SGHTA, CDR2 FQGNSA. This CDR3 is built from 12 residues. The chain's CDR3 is CASSLANYGYTF. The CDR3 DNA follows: TGTGCCAGCAGCTTAGCTAACTATGGCTACACCTTC.

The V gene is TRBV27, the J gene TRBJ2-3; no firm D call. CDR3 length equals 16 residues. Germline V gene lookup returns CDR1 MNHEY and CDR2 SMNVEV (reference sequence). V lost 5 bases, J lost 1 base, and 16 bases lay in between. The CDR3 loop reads CASSPLRSSGTDTQYF. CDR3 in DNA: TGTGCCAGCAGTCCCCTCCGCTCATCGGGCACAGATACGCAGTATTTT.

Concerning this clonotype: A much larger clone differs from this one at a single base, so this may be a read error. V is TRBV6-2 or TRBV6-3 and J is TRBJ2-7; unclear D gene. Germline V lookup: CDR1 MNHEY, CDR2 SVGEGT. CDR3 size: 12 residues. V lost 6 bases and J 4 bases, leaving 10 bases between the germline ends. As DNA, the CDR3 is TGTGCCAGCAGCCCCTACAGTTACGAGCAGTACTTC. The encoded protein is CASSPYSYEQYF.

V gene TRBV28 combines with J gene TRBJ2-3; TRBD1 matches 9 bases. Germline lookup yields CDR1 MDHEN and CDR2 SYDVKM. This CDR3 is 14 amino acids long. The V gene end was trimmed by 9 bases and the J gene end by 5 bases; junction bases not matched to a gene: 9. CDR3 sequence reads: CASIGQGWKDTQYF. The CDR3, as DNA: TGTGCCAGTATCGGACAGGGGTGGAAAGATACGCAGTATTTT. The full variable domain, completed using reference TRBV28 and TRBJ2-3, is DVKVTQSSRYLVKRTGEKVFLECVQDMDHENMFWYRQDPGLGLRLIYFSYDVKMKEKGDIPEGYSVSREKKERFSLILESASTNQTSMYLCASIGQGWKDTQYFGPGTRLTVL.

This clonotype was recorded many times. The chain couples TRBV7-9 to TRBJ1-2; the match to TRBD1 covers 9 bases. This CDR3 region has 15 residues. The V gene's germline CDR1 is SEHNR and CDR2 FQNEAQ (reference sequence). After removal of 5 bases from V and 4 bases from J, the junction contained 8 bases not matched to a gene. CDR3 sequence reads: CASSLGQGPLYGYTF. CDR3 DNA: TGTGCCAGCAGCCTTGGACAGGGGCCCCTCTATGGCTACACCTTC.